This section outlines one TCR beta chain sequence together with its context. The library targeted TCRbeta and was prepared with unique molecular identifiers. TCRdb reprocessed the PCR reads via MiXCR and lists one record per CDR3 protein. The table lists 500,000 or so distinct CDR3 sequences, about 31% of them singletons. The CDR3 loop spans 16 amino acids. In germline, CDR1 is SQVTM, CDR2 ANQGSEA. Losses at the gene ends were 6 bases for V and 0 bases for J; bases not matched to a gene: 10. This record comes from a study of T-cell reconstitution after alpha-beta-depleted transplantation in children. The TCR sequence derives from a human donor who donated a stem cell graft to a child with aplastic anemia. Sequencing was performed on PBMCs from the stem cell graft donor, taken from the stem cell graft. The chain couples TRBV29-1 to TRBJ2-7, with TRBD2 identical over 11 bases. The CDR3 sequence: CSVQGTGLAVSYEQYF. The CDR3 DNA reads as TGCAGCGTACAGGGGACGGGACTAGCGGTCTCCTACGAGCAGTACTTC.